This T cell receptor (beta chain) appears in the sequencing data of a study of Ad26.COV2.S vaccination and SARS-CoV-2 variants. Notes on the study in general: It was found that vaccine and placebo recipients had similar non-spike TCR breadth.

Remarks on this clone: Antigen specificity is unknown. Compared with germline, one end of the junction differs, possibly owing to a read error.

The CDR3 has 21 amino acids. Germline loops: CDR1 SSHAT, CDR2 FNYEAQ (reference sequence). Treatment of the sample: roughly 18 received Ad26.COV2.S at low or high dose, single or two shots; about 5 received placebo; per-sample allocation not given. On day 63 after the first injection, vaccine and placebo recipients gave samples. An Ad26 vector expressing Wuhan-strain SARS-CoV-2 spike constituted the vaccine. Produced via immunoSEQ multiplex PCR; TCRdb's table is partial and in-frame only. Among approximately 340,000 clones listed, 85% were seen once. The specimen comprised peripheral blood, sampled in a trial of Ad26.COV2.S vaccine versus placebo. The chain carries TRBV7-7 and TRBJ2-5, with 13 bases matching TRBD2. The receptor comes from a person aged 18-60 years who received the Ad26.COV2.S COVID-19 vaccine or a placebo. CDR3 coding DNA: TGTGCTAGCAGCTTTAGTGCAGCACTAGCGGGGGGGCCAATATCGTTGGAGACCCAGTACTTC. The encoded protein is CASSFSAALAGGPISLETQYF. The complete variable domain, with remaining parts taken from reference TRBV7-7 and TRBJ2-5, reads GAGVSQSPRYKVTKRGQDVTLRCDPISSHATLYWYQQALGQGPEFLTYFNYEAQPDKSGLPSDRFSAERPEGSISTLTIQRTEQRDSAMYRCASSFSAALAGGPISLETQYFGPGTRLLVL.